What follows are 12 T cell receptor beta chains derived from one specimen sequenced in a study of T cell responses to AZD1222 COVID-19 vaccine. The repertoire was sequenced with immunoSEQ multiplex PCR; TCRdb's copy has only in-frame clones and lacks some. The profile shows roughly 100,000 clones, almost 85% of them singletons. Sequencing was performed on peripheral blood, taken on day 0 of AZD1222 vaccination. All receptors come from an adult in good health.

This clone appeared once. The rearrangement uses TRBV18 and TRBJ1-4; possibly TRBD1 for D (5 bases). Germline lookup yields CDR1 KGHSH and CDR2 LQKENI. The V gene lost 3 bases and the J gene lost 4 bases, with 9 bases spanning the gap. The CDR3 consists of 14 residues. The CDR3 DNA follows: TGTGCCAGCTCACCTCAGGGCCTTAATGAAAAACTGTTTTTT. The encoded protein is CASSPQGLNEKLFF.

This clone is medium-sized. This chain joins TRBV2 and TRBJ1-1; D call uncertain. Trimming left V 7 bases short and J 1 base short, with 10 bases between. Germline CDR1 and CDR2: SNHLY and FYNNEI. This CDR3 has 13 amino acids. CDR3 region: CASKQRENTEAFF. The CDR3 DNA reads TGTGCCAGCAAACAAAGGGAGAACACTGAAGCTTTCTTT. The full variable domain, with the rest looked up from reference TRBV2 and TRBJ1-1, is EPEVTQTPSHQVTQMGQEVILRCVPISNHLYFYWYRQILGQKVEFLVSFYNNEISEKSEIFDDQFSVERPDGSNFTLKIRSTKLEDSAMYFCASKQRENTEAFFGQGTRLTVV.

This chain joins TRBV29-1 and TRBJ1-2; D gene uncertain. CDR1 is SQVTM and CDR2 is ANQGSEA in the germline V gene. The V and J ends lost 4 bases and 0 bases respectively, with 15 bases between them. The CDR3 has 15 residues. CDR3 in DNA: TGCAGCGTTGTGGGGTCCCCCTCGGCTAACTATGGCTACACCTTC. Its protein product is CSVVGSPSANYGYTF.

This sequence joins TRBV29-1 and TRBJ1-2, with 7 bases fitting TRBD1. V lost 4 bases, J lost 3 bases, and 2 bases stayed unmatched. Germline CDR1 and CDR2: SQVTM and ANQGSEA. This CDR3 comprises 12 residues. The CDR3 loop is CSVGQGDYGYTF. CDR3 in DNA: TGCAGCGTTGGTCAGGGGGACTATGGCTACACCTTC.

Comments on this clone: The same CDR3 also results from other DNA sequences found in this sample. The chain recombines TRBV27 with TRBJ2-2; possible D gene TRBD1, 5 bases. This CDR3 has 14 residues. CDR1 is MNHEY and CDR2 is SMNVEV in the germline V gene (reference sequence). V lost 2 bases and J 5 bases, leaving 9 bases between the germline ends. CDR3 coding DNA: TGTGCCAGCAGTTTAGGGGCCCGGACCGGGGAGCTGTTTTTT. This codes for CASSLGARTGELFF.

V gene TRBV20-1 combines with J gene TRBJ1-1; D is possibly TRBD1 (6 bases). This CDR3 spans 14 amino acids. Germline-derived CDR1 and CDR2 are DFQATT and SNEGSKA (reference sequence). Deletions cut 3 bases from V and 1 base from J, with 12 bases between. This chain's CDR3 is CSASAPQGNTEAFF. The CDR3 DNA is TGCAGTGCTAGTGCGCCACAGGGGAACACTGAAGCTTTCTTT.

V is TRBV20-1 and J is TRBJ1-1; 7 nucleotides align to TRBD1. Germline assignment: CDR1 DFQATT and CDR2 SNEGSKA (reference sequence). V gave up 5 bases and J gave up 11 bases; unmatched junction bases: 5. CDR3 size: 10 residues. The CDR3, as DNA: TGCAGTGCTTCACAGGGGAAGGCTTTCTTT. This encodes CSASQGKAFF.

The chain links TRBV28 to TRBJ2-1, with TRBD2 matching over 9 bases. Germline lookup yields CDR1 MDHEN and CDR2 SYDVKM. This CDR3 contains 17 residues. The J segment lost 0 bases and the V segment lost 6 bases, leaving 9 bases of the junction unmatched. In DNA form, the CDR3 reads TGTGCCAGCAGGGAAATAGCGGGAGCGGGCTCCTACAATGAGCAGTTCTTC. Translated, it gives CASREIAGAGSYNEQFF.

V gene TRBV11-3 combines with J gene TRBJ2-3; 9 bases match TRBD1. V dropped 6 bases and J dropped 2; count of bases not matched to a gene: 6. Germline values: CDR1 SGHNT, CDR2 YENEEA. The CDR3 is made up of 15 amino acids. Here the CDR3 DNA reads TGTGCCAGCAGAACGGACAGGGGTGTCACAGATACGCAGTATTTT. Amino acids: CASRTDRGVTDTQYF.

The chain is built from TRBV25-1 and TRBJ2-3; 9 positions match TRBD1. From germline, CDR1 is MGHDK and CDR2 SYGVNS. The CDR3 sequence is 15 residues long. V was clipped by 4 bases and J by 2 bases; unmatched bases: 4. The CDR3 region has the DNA TGTGCCAGCAGTGTGGGACAGGGATCCACAGATACGCAGTATTTT. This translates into CASSVGQGSTDTQYF.

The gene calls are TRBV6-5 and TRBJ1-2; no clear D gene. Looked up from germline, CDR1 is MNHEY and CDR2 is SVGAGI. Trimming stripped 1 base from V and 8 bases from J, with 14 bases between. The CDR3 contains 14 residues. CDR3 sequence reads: CASSYYNTGRGYTF. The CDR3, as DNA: TGTGCCAGCAGTTACTATAACACGGGTCGCGGCTACACCTTC.

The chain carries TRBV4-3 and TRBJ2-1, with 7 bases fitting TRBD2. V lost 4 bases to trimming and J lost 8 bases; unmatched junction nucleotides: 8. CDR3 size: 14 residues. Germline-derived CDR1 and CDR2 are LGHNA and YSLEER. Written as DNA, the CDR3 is TGCGCCAGCAGCCGCGGGGAGGGAGGGTATGAGCAGTTCTTC. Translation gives CASSRGEGGYEQFF.